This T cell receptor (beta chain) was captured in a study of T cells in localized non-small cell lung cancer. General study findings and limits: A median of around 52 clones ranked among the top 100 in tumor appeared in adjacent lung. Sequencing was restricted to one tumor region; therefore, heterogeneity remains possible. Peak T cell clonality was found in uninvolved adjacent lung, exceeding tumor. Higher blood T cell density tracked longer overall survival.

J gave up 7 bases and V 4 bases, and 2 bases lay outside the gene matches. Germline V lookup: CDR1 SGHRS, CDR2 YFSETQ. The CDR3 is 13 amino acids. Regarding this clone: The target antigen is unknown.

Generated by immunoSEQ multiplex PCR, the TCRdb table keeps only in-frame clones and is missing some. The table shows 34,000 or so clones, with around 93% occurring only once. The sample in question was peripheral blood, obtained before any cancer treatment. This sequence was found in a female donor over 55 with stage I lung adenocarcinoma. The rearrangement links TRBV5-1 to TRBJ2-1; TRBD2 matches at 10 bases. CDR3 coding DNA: TGCGCCAGCAGCACGGGACTAGCGAATGAGCAGTTCTTC. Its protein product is CASSTGLANEQFF.